Following are 2 T cell receptor beta chains from one sample sequenced in a study of early T cells in non-severe SARS-CoV-2 infection. TCRdb independently ran MiXCR on the 5' RACE reads; one entry per CDR3 protein. The profile covers 64,000 or so distinct CDR3 sequences, with roughly 13% appearing a single time and approximately 1.4% taken by the ten largest. The sample in question was whole blood, obtained at baseline. The receptors shown here come from an adult who was a healthcare worker with PCR-confirmed SARS-CoV-2 infection or an uninfected control (not recorded which).

This clonotype was seen more than once but under ten times. The genes are TRBV11-2 and TRBJ2-7; D tentatively reads TRBD1 or TRBD2 (5 bases each). The germline V and J ends were trimmed by 4 bases and 0 bases, with 19 bases remaining between them. Germline CDR1 SGHAT, CDR2 FQNNGV. The CDR3 covers 17 residues. CDR3 protein: CASSYRFGTPSSYEQYF. The CDR3 DNA follows: TGTGCCAGCAGCTACCGGTTCGGGACGCCGAGCTCCTACGAGCAGTACTTC. Full variable domain (remainder filled in from reference TRBV11-2 and TRBJ2-7): EAGVAQSPRYKIIEKRQSVAFWCNPISGHATLYWYQQILGQGPKLLIQFQNNGVVDDSQLPKDRFSAERLKGVDSTLKIQPAKLEDSAVYLCASSYRFGTPSSYEQYFGPGTRLTVT.

The gene calls are TRBV29-1 and TRBJ2-3; 9 bases fit TRBD2. The CDR3 spans 14 residues. Trimming at V came to 4 bases and at J to 6 bases, leaving 8 bases not matched to a gene. Germline loops: CDR1 SQVTM, CDR2 ANQGSEA. CDR3 in DNA: TGCAGCGTTGTCGTAGCGGGGGCCAGGGATACGCAGTATTTT. Protein sequence: CSVVVAGARDTQYF.